A single sample is the source of the 18 T cell receptor beta chains below, sequenced in a study of blood T cells in healthy people across ages. It was with a sample-barcoded 5' primer and a J-beta primer mix that a second PCR of roughly 7 to 12 cycles was run. TCRdb reanalysed the 5' RACE reads using MiXCR and keeps one entry per CDR3 protein. Counted here are some 1 million distinct CDR3 sequences, roughly 45% occurring once; the ten biggest clones make up about 20%. The sample was blood. The receptors here all came from a woman aged 55-69 years in good health.

The chain employs TRBV11-1 and TRBJ2-7; either TRBD1 or TRBD2 may fit D (5 bases each). The V gene's germline CDR1 is SGHAT and CDR2 FQDESV (reference sequence). This CDR3 spans 15 amino acids. Trimming left V 5 bases short and J 7 bases short, with 21 bases between. The CDR3 protein is CASSRAGSEAREQYF. In DNA, the CDR3 is TGTGCCAGCAGCAGAGCAGGGTCGGAGGCGAGGGAGCAGTACTTC.

V gene TRBV27 combines with J gene TRBJ1-5, with D uncertain. Between the trimmed V and J ends, which lost 5 bases and 4 bases, there was a span of 18 bases. CDR1 is MNHEY, CDR2 SMNVEV, per germline (reference sequence). The CDR3 extends over 16 amino acids. The DNA of the CDR3 is TGTGCCAGCAGTCTAACGGTGGGCACATTTAATCAGCCCCAGCATTTT. Translation gives CASSLTVGTFNQPQHF.

This chain uses TRBV5-4 with TRBJ2-5; the match to TRBD1 covers 8 bases. V dropped 4 bases and J dropped 5; count of bases not matched to a gene: 10. The CDR3 length is 15 residues. Germline V lookup: CDR1 SGHNT, CDR2 YYREEE (reference sequence). CDR3 sequence (DNA): TGTGCCAGCAGCCCTCGAGGACAGGGTTTGGAGACCCAGTACTTC. This codes for CASSPRGQGLETQYF.

This clonotype was observed many times. The chain combines TRBV12-3 or TRBV12-4 with TRBJ2-7; 8 bases are shared with TRBD1. V was clipped by 6 bases and J by 6 bases; unmatched bases: 4. CDR3 length equals 12 residues. CDR3 sequence (DNA): TGTGCCAGCAGCTCCGGACAGGGCGAGCAGTACTTC. It translates to CASSSGQGEQYF.

The CDR3 protein is CASTTEGGSMDTQYF. The CDR3 nucleotides are TGCGCCAGCACCACGGAGGGCGGGAGTATGGATACGCAGTATTTT. The chain is built from TRBV5-1 and TRBJ2-3; 7 nucleotides match TRBD2. Germline lookup yields CDR1 SGHRS and CDR2 YFSETQ. This CDR3 has 15 amino acids. After removal of 6 bases from V and 6 bases from J, the junction contained 13 bases not matched to a gene.

This clonotype appeared a few times. This chain connects TRBV6-5 to TRBJ2-3; D may be TRBD1 (6 bases). The length of the CDR3 is 15 residues. V was pared by 0 bases and J by 3 bases, with 10 bases between. CDR1 is MNHEY and CDR2 is SVGAGI in the germline V gene. DNA of the CDR3: TGTGCCAGCAGTTACTCTGGACAGAGGACAGATACGCAGTATTTT. This sequence encodes CASSYSGQRTDTQYF.

The chain carries TRBV15 and TRBJ2-5; D unresolved. Trimming shortened V by 0 bases and J by 6 bases, and 5 bases separated the two germline ends. The CDR3 runs to 12 residues. CDR1 is LNHNV, CDR2 YYDKDF, per germline (reference sequence). CDR3 loop: CATSRDSQTQYF. Here the CDR3 DNA reads TGTGCCACCAGCAGAGATAGCCAGACCCAGTACTTC.

The CDR3 sequence is CASSLVGQTPNTIYF. The DNA of the CDR3 is TGCGCCAGCAGCTTGGTGGGACAAACACCAAACACCATATATTTT. The chain is built from TRBV5-1 and TRBJ1-3; the D gene is possibly TRBD1 (6 bases). V was trimmed by 0 bases and J by 6 bases, leaving 13 bases between them. The CDR3 spans 15 residues. Germline assignment: CDR1 SGHRS and CDR2 YFSETQ.

V usage is TRBV20-1 and J usage is TRBJ2-4, with D uncertain. CDR3 length: 14 amino acids. V was trimmed by 6 bases and J by 1 base, leaving 13 bases between them. Germline CDR1 reads DFQATT; CDR2 reads SNEGSKA (reference sequence). CDR3 amino acids: CSADPSKAKNIQYF. For the CDR3, the DNA is TGCAGTGCCGATCCCAGTAAGGCCAAAAACATTCAGTACTTC.

This clonotype was seen more than once but under ten times. The chain carries TRBV10-3 and TRBJ1-2, with D unresolved. Deletions cut 0 bases from V and 5 bases from J, with 4 bases between. The CDR3 runs 12 residues. Germline V gene data show CDR1 as ENHRY and CDR2 as SYGVKD. The CDR3 DNA reads TGTGCCATCAGTGAGTCCCTGTATGGCTACACCTTC. Residues: CAISESLYGYTF.

This chain links TRBV6-5 with TRBJ2-7, with 10 bases that match TRBD1. Trimming at V came to 10 bases and at J to 4 bases, leaving 10 bases not matched to a gene. The germline V gene encodes CDR1 MNHEY and CDR2 SVGAGI. The CDR3 length is 14 residues. The DNA for the CDR3 is TGTGCCACCTTACCTCTGGACAGGGGGTACGAGCAGTACTTC. Translating it yields CATLPLDRGYEQYF.

The gene calls are TRBV9 and TRBJ2-3; TRBD2 agrees at 7 bases. Per the germline V gene, CDR1 is SGDLS and CDR2 is YYNGEE. The CDR3 runs 15 residues. J lost 2 bases, V lost 4 bases, and 7 bases had no gene match. The chain's CDR3 is CASSSTSVHTDTQYF. The CDR3 bases are TGTGCCAGCAGCTCAACTAGCGTACACACAGATACGCAGTATTTT.

This clonotype was seen a few times. The CDR3 DNA reads as TGTGCCAGCAGTTTCTTGACTCGGGGGGAGGATGAAGCTTTCTTT. Translated, it gives CASSFLTRGEDEAFF. The chain is built from TRBV12-3 or TRBV12-4 and TRBJ1-1, with a weak D call TRBD1 (5 bases). The CDR3 loop spans 15 amino acids. The ends were cut back, 3 bases at V and 7 bases at J, with 18 bases in the middle.

This clonotype was seen more than once but under ten times. The rearrangement uses TRBV5-1 and TRBJ2-7, with 9 bases aligning to TRBD1. CDR1 is SGHRS and CDR2 is YFSETQ in the germline V gene. J was trimmed by 5 bases and V by 0 bases; bases with no gene match: 3. There are 14 residues in the CDR3. Here the CDR3 reads CASSLGQGVHEQYF. CDR3 sequence (DNA): TGCGCCAGCAGCTTGGGACAGGGGGTCCACGAGCAGTACTTC.

This clonotype turned up a few times. This chain joins TRBV6-1 and TRBJ2-3, with no clear D. CDR1 and CDR2 (germline): MNHNS, SASEGT. The CDR3 runs to 14 residues. The ends were cut back, 0 bases at V and 5 bases at J, with 9 bases in the middle. The CDR3 here is CASSEAWGLDTQYF. The CDR3 bases are TGTGCCAGCAGTGAAGCGTGGGGATTAGATACGCAGTATTTT.

This sequence joins TRBV6-5 and TRBJ2-1; D not resolved. The CDR3 spans 13 residues. In germline, CDR1 is MNHEY, CDR2 SVGAGI. The germline V and J ends were trimmed by 2 bases and 4 bases, with 6 bases remaining between them. DNA of the CDR3: TGTGCCAGCAGTTACGCCTCATACAATGAGCAGTTCTTC. As protein: CASSYASYNEQFF.

This clonotype was found once. The chain carries TRBV7-2 and TRBJ2-2; 9 bases are a match to TRBD2. Germline V gene data show CDR1 as SGHTA and CDR2 as FQGNSA. V shed 5 bases and J 2 bases; nucleotides not matched to a gene: 3. This CDR3 is built from 15 residues. CDR3: CASSASGINTGELFF. In nucleotides, the CDR3 is TGTGCCAGCAGCGCTAGCGGGATTAACACCGGGGAGCTGTTTTTT.

On this clonotype: Given a much more abundant clone one base away, this may be a read error. CDR3 region: CATSRTGGSYEQYF. The CDR3, as DNA: TGTGCCACCAGCAGGACAGGGGGCTCCTACGAGCAGTACTTC. This chain joins TRBV15 and TRBJ2-7; 9 bases are a match to TRBD1. This CDR3 has 14 amino acids. V lost 3 bases and J lost 0; bases outside the gene matches: 0. Germline values: CDR1 LNHNV, CDR2 YYDKDF (reference sequence).